This record concerns one TCR beta chain sequence. Its specific antigen is unknown. Per-nucleotide qualities are absent, and no much larger clonotype sits a single base away. This specimen belongs to a study of technical replicates of blood from a few donors (dated by TCRdb to the late 2010s). Library preparation was by the immunoSEQ multiplex PCR assay. TCRdb took over this immuneACCESS table, retaining in-frame rearrangements with V and J assigned. Such tables are incomplete; in checked studies, under half of the missing clones stem from an unresolved V gene, and the remainder is unexplained. Within this sample are fewer than 10,000 clones, with 91% of them counted one time only. The ten most abundant clones make up 8% to 9.5% of the sample. The sequence came from a human donor in good health. Sequencing was done on a sample of PBMCs.

The DNA sequence is as follows: TGCGCCAGCAGGGGACCAGGGGGCGACACCGGGGAGCTGTTTTTT. Translated, it reads CASRGPGGDTGELFF. The chain couples TRBV5-1 to TRBJ2-2; 8 middle bases align to TRBD1. The germline V gene yields SGHRS for CDR1 and YFSETQ for CDR2. Relative to germline, V is missing 5 bases and J is missing 3 bases, with 6 bases of the junction outside any gene match. There are 15 amino acids in the CDR3, from cysteine to phenylalanine inclusive. The read is trimmed to its CDR3 DNA, 45 bases read in frame from base 1.